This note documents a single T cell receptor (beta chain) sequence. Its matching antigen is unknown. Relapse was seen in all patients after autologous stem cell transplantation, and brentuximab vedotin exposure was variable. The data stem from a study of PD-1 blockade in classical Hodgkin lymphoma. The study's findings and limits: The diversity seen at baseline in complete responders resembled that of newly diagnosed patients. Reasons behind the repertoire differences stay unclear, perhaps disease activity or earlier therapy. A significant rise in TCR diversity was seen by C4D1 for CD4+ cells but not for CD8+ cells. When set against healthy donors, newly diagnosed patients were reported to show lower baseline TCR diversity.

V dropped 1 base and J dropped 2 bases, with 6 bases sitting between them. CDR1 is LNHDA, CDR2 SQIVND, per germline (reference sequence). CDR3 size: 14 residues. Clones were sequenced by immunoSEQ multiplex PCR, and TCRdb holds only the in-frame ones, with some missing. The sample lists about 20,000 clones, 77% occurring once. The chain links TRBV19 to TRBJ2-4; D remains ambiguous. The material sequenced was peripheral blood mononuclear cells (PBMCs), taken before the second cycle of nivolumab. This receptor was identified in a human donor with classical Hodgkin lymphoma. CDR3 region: CASSIGHTKNIQYF. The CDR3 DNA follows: TGTGCCAGTAGTATAGGGCACACCAAAAACATTCAGTACTTC.